A single sample gave rise to the 24 T cell receptor beta chains below, sequenced in a study of T cell responses to AZD1222 COVID-19 vaccine. Sequencing used immunoSEQ multiplex PCR; TCRdb keeps in-frame clones, though not all of them. The table shows about 150,000 clones, with approximately 87% occurring only once. The specimen comprised peripheral blood, sampled 28 days after the second AZD1222 dose. All receptors come from an adult who received the AZD1222 COVID-19 vaccine.

This chain links TRBV15 with TRBJ2-6, with 9 bases matching TRBD1. The CDR3 has 20 residues. J lost 5 bases, V lost 2 bases, and 16 bases had no gene match. Per germline, CDR1 LNHNV and CDR2 YYDKDF (reference sequence). The CDR3 region is CATSRRTKGQGFSRANVLTF. For the CDR3, the DNA is TGTGCCACCAGCAGACGAACAAAGGGACAGGGATTTAGTAGGGCCAACGTCCTGACTTTC.

The chain is built from TRBV12-1 and TRBJ2-1; the DNA was not used to check the table's D call, TRBD2. TRBV12-1 is a documented pseudogene. The CDR3 is made up of 19 amino acids. CDR3 loop: CASSPPGLAGAAGYNEQFF. DNA of the CDR3: TGTGCCAGCAGCCCCCCGGGACTAGCGGGAGCGGCGGGTTACAATGAGCAGTTCTTC.

The CDR3 region has the DNA TGTGCCAGCAGCTCCCTCCGTCGGGCGCGCCAAGAGACCCAGTACTTC. This sequence encodes CASSSLRRARQETQYF. This chain joins TRBV5-6 and TRBJ2-5, with D unresolved. The V and J ends lost 3 bases and 1 base respectively, with 16 bases between them. CDR3 length: 16 amino acids. Per the germline V gene, CDR1 is SGHDT and CDR2 is YYEEEE.

J is TRBJ1-6 and V is TRBV28; D is unresolved. The CDR3 is made up of 16 amino acids. The V gene lost 6 bases and the J gene lost 9 bases, with 21 bases spanning the gap. Germline CDR1 and CDR2: MDHEN and SYDVKM. The CDR3 nucleotides read TGTGCCAGCAGAACCCCCAAGGCGGCAGATACTTCACCCCTCCACTTT. This gives the protein CASRTPKAADTSPLHF.

The chain has TRBV6-5 and TRBJ2-1; 8 nucleotides line up with TRBD2. Germline assignment: CDR1 MNHEY and CDR2 SVGAGI. CDR3 length: 15 amino acids. The ends lost 8 bases at V and 4 bases at J; junction bases unmatched: 10. CDR3 in amino acids: CASQQSTSGYNEQFF. In DNA form, the CDR3 reads TGTGCCAGCCAGCAAAGTACTAGCGGTTACAATGAGCAGTTCTTC.

The rearrangement uses TRBV19 and TRBJ2-3, with unresolved D. Deletions cut 5 bases from V and 2 bases from J, with 8 bases between. Germline V lookup: CDR1 LNHDA, CDR2 SQIVND (reference sequence). The CDR3 spans 13 residues. The CDR3 bases are TGTGCCAGTAGTGGGTCAGCCACAGATACGCAGTATTTT. It yields the protein CASSGSATDTQYF.

The V call is TRBV7-9, the J call TRBJ2-5, with 7 bases lining up with TRBD1. With V trimmed by 5 bases and J by 5 bases, 5 bases remained unmatched. Germline V CDR1 and CDR2: SEHNR, FQNEAQ (reference sequence). The CDR3 extends over 13 amino acids. The CDR3 DNA reads TGTGCCAGCAGCCCTGACAGGGACGAGACCCAGTACTTC. As protein: CASSPDRDETQYF.

The rearrangement joins TRBV6-5 to TRBJ1-2; tentatively, D is TRBD1 (5 bases). Germline V lookup: CDR1 MNHEY, CDR2 SVGAGI. The V end was cut by 6 bases, the J end by 6 bases, with 17 bases between. This CDR3 is 14 amino acids long. The CDR3 here is CASRPPGASNGYTF. CDR3 bases: TGTGCCAGCAGACCCCCCGGGGCGTCCAATGGCTACACCTTC.

CDR3 amino acids: CASSDLSGLGSTDTQYF. CDR3 coding DNA: TGCGCCAGCAGTGATCTTTCGGGACTAGGTAGCACAGATACGCAGTATTTT. V and J are TRBV10-2 and TRBJ2-3; 8 bases are a match to TRBD2. The germline V gene encodes CDR1 WSHSY and CDR2 SAAADI. The CDR3 sequence is 17 residues long. J was trimmed by 0 bases and V by 3 bases; bases with no gene match: 8.

The gene calls are TRBV6-5 and TRBJ1-2, with 7 bases aligning to TRBD1. V lost 6 bases, J lost 8 bases, and 12 bases stayed unmatched. CDR1 MNHEY and CDR2 SVGAGI come from the germline V gene. The CDR3 loop spans 14 amino acids. CDR3 loop: CASSRRDSPRGYTF. The CDR3 coding sequence is TGTGCCAGCAGCCGCCGGGACAGTCCTCGGGGCTACACCTTC.

This sequence joins TRBV3-1 (or the pseudogene TRBV3-2) and TRBJ2-1, with 10 bases that match TRBD2. V shed 1 base and J 9 bases; nucleotides not matched to a gene: 15. The CDR3 totals 18 residues. Germline V lookup: CDR1 LGHDT, CDR2 YNNKEL (reference sequence). The CDR3 bases are TGTGCCAGCAGCCAAGTTCTGGGGTTTAGCGGGAGGTTCGGTGAGCAGTTCTTC. Translation gives CASSQVLGFSGRFGEQFF.

V usage is TRBV19 and J usage is TRBJ1-6; D is undetermined. The V gene lost 4 bases and the J gene lost 1 base, with 2 bases spanning the gap. This CDR3 region has 13 residues. CDR1 and CDR2 (germline): LNHDA, SQIVND (reference sequence). The CDR3 protein is CASSRSYNSPLHF. DNA for the CDR3: TGTGCCAGTAGTAGGTCCTATAATTCACCCCTCCACTTT.

As DNA, the CDR3 is TGTGCCAGCAGTGAGGTGGGGGGGCCCATGAACACTGAAGCTTTCTTT. The encoded protein is CASSEVGGPMNTEAFF. This chain links TRBV25-1 with TRBJ1-1; possibly TRBD1 for D (6 bases). With 3 bases removed from V and 0 bases from J, the gap between germline ends came to 14 bases. The length of the CDR3 is 16 residues. Germline V lookup: CDR1 MGHDK, CDR2 SYGVNS.

The chain links TRBV5-1 to TRBJ1-4; TRBD1 matches at 10 bases. The CDR3 length is 15 residues. Germline CDR1 reads SGHRS; CDR2 reads YFSETQ. Losses at the gene ends were 1 base for V and 10 bases for J; bases not matched to a gene: 7. The CDR3 here is CASSLTGTGDGKLFF. In DNA form, the CDR3 reads TGCGCCAGCAGCTTGACCGGGACAGGGGATGGAAAACTGTTTTTT.

This chain links TRBV28 with TRBJ1-3, with D maybe TRBD1 (5 bases). V lost 7 bases, J lost 12 bases, and 16 bases lay in between. Germline V gene data show CDR1 as MDHEN and CDR2 as SYDVKM. There are 12 residues in the CDR3. In DNA, the CDR3 is TGTGCCAGCATGACCGGGGTAGGGGACATATATTTT. Protein sequence: CASMTGVGDIYF.

The chain combines TRBV7-2 with TRBJ2-5; 9 bases line up with TRBD2. There are 17 residues in the CDR3. Per germline, CDR1 SGHTA and CDR2 FQGNSA. J was trimmed by 4 bases and V by 4 bases; bases with no gene match: 13. The CDR3 spells CASSSQPLGLAAETQYF. DNA for the CDR3: TGTGCCAGCAGCTCACAACCTCTGGGACTAGCCGCAGAGACCCAGTACTTC.

The chain carries TRBV7-8 and TRBJ1-5; no firm D call. V lost 4 bases to trimming and J lost 4 bases, with 20 bases between them. Germline CDR1 SGHVS, CDR2 FQNEAQ. The CDR3 is 17 amino acids. CDR3 protein: CASSSQAVLEKNQPQHF. The CDR3 DNA follows: TGTGCCAGCAGCTCCCAGGCGGTGTTGGAGAAAAATCAGCCCCAGCATTTT.

The chain is built from TRBV7-2 and TRBJ1-5; D not resolved. CDR1 is SGHTA, CDR2 FQGNSA, per germline. The V end lost 5 bases, the J end lost 5 bases, and 10 bases lay between the germline ends. The length of the CDR3 is 13 residues. The CDR3, as DNA: TGTGCCAGCAGCACTTGGATTGATCAGCCCCAGCATTTT. It is translated as CASSTWIDQPQHF. Combining the CDR3 with reference TRBV7-2 and TRBJ1-5 gives the whole variable domain GAGVSQSPSNKVTEKGKDVELRCDPISGHTALYWYRQSLGQGLEFLIYFQGNSAPDKSGLPSDRFSAERTGGSVSTLTIQRTQQEDSAVYLCASSTWIDQPQHFGDGTRLSIL.

V gene TRBV18 combines with J gene TRBJ1-2; D might be TRBD1 (5 bases). This CDR3 spans 15 amino acids. The ends were cut back, 2 bases at V and 4 bases at J, with 14 bases in the middle. Germline V gives CDR1 KGHSH, CDR2 LQKENI. In nucleotides, the CDR3 is TGTGCCAGCTCACCAACGCCAGGGAGTTCCTATGGCTACACCTTC. Its translation is CASSPTPGSSYGYTF.

This chain uses TRBV4-3 with TRBJ2-2; D is perhaps TRBD2 (5 bases). This CDR3 is 15 amino acids long. CDR1 LGHNA and CDR2 YSLEER come from the germline V gene. Trimming left V 0 bases short and J 6 bases short, with 11 bases between. The CDR3 region is CASSQDFTSPGELFF. The DNA of the CDR3 is TGCGCCAGCAGCCAAGATTTCACTAGTCCCGGGGAGCTGTTTTTT.

This sequence joins TRBV7-3 and TRBJ2-1; 13 nucleotides match TRBD2. Trimming at V came to 5 bases and at J to 7 bases, leaving 2 bases not matched to a gene. Germline CDR1 is SGHTA and CDR2 is FQGTGA. This CDR3 spans 14 amino acids. The CDR3 protein is CASSTSGRGNEQFF. CDR3 in DNA: TGTGCCAGCAGCACTAGCGGGAGGGGTAATGAGCAGTTCTTC.

This clone was seen a few times. The gene calls are TRBV19 and TRBJ1-1, with TRBD1 matching 7 bases. The CDR3 sequence is 14 residues long. Germline-derived CDR1 and CDR2 are LNHDA and SQIVND (reference sequence). The V and J ends lost 4 bases and 5 bases, in that order; junction bases with no gene match: 7. The CDR3 coding sequence is TGTGCCAGTAGTACCGACAGGGAGAGGACTGAAGCTTTCTTT. Its translation is CASSTDRERTEAFF.

This chain uses TRBV4-3 with TRBJ1-6, with D tentatively TRBD1 (5 bases). Trimming cost V 1 base and J 4 bases, with 5 bases left between them. The CDR3 has 14 amino acids. Germline loops: CDR1 LGHNA, CDR2 YSLEER. The CDR3 protein is CASSQGGYNSPLHF. The CDR3 nucleotides are TGCGCCAGCAGCCAAGGGGGGTATAATTCACCCCTCCACTTT.

This chain links TRBV7-6 with TRBJ1-1; TRBD1 matches at 10 bases. Looked up from germline, CDR1 is SGHVS and CDR2 is FNYEAQ. This CDR3 is built from 17 residues. With 2 bases clipped from V and 4 bases from J, the junction kept 10 bases outside the gene matches. Here the CDR3 reads CASSLTARTGGLTEAFF. CDR3 bases: TGTGCCAGCAGCTTAACCGCGCGGACAGGGGGACTCACTGAAGCTTTCTTT.